A single sample gave rise to the 3 T cell receptor beta chains below, sequenced in a study of response to subunit inactivated influenza vaccine. Each CDR3 protein is one row after TCRdb ran MiXCR on the RT-PCR reads. In the table there are 150,000 or so distinct CDR3 sequences, approximately 10% of which are singletons. This sample comprised non-naive T cells sorted from PBMCs, obtained 45 days after vaccination. The receptors shown here come from a man aged 45-60 years who received an inactivated influenza vaccine.

In this sample, this clonotype turned up many times. This chain connects TRBV18 to TRBJ2-7; TRBD2 matches at 10 bases. Unmatched junction bases numbered 9, after V lost 6 bases and J lost 4 bases. CDR3 length equals 15 residues. Looked up from germline, CDR1 is KGHSH and CDR2 is LQKENI. CDR3 nucleotides: TGTGCCAGCTCGGAGCTAGCGGGAGAAGGGTACGAGCAGTACTTC. It is translated as CASSELAGEGYEQYF.

The chain has TRBV20-1 and TRBJ1-2; TRBD1 agrees at 10 bases. The trim removed 5 bases at V and 6 bases at J, leaving 6 bases unmatched. The CDR3 has 13 amino acids. Germline lookup yields CDR1 DFQATT and CDR2 SNEGSKA (reference sequence). CDR3 bases: TGCAGTGCTGGGACAGGGGTTACGAATGGCTACACCTTC. Its protein product is CSAGTGVTNGYTF.

This clonotype has just a few counts. CDR3 DNA sequence: TGTGCCAGTAGTCAGGGGGAGGGGTTAGGTGAGCAGTTCTTC. Translated, it gives CASSQGEGLGEQFF. This sequence joins TRBV19 and TRBJ2-1; either TRBD1 or TRBD2 may fit D (7 bases each). Trimming shortened V by 5 bases and J by 9 bases, and 17 bases separated the two germline ends. The CDR3 length is 14 residues. The V gene's germline CDR1 is LNHDA and CDR2 SQIVND (reference sequence).